This entry is about one TCR beta chain. Its antigen remains unidentified. There are no base qualities to consult, and no much larger clone falls within one base. These data are taken from a study of T cell repertoires in cytomegalovirus infection (dated by TCRdb to about 2019). About the study as a whole: Because public TCR beta signatures pointed to carriage of CMV infection together with the matching HLA type, the HLA type of each donor mattered for the analysis. Here is what the overall study found, with its caveats: Carriers of CMV infection plus the relevant HLA type were discriminated by the cumulative frequency of public TCR beta family members in the study cohort and in an independent roughly 340-donor cohort. In the ex vivo response, HLA-C-restricted CMV-specific TCR beta clonotypes were dominant, and in two of eight donors the single most frequent clonotype came from this HLA-C-restricted group.

Sequencing used an Illumina HiSeq 1500. TCRdb ran its own pipeline on the public reads, namely fastp trimming at Q25 and MiXCR clone calling, and kept in-frame beta chains. Every CDR3 protein is listed once, alongside the most common genes and DNA of its rows. This sample comprises fewer than 550,000 distinct CDR3 sequences, 15% to 20% of them detected only once. The ten largest make up 20% to 30% of the sample. V is reduced by 4 bases and J by 5 bases, leaving a spacing of 20 bases between them. Per the germline V gene, MDHEN is the CDR1 and SYDVKM is the CDR2. Measured from the cysteine to the phenylalanine, the CDR3 is 17 residues long. Just the 51-base CDR3 DNA is kept, in frame starting at base 1.

Rearrangement joined TRBV28 to TRBJ2-2; the D assignment is uncertain and may be TRBD1 or TRBD2, with 5 bases supporting each. This sequence originates from a human donor in good health (CMV status not recorded). Some clones in this sample may be carry-over from other donors' samples. Input material: CD8+ T cells from PBMCs. The encoded CDR3 is CASSSKSGTRGTGELFF. The nucleotide sequence is TGTGCCAGCAGTTCGAAATCCGGGACCAGAGGGACCGGGGAGCTGTTTTTT.